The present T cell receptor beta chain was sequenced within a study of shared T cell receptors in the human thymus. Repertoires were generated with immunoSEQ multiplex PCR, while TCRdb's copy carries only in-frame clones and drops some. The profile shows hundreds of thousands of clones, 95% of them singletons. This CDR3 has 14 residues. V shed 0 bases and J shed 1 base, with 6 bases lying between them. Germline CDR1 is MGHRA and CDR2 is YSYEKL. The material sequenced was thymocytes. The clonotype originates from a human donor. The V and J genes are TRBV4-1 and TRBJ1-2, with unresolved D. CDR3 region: CASSQDPINYGYTF. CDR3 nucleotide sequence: TGCGCCAGCAGCCAAGATCCCATTAACTATGGCTACACCTTC.